The source of this T cell receptor beta chain is a study of blood T cell repertoires in COVID-19. Losses at the gene ends were 5 bases for V and 1 base for J; bases not matched to a gene: 7. Germline V gene sequence: CDR1 SGHAT, CDR2 FQDESV (reference sequence). This CDR3 has 15 amino acids. As originally analysed: Amplification from reference gene primers served as the basis for estimated nucleated cell counts. Clones were sequenced by immunoSEQ multiplex PCR, and TCRdb holds only the in-frame ones, with some missing. Clone size and the V and J calls come from that table; the DNA yielded D and trimming. The table includes a few hundred thousand clones, approximately 91% detected once.

Sequenced material: peripheral blood. This receptor was taken from a man aged 50 or older with acute or convalescent COVID-19. The chain carries TRBV11-1 and TRBJ1-1, with TRBD1 matching over 7 bases. The CDR3 sequence is CASSRRQGTNTEAFF. Written as DNA, the CDR3 is TGTGCCAGCAGCCGAAGACAGGGCACGAACACTGAAGCTTTCTTT.